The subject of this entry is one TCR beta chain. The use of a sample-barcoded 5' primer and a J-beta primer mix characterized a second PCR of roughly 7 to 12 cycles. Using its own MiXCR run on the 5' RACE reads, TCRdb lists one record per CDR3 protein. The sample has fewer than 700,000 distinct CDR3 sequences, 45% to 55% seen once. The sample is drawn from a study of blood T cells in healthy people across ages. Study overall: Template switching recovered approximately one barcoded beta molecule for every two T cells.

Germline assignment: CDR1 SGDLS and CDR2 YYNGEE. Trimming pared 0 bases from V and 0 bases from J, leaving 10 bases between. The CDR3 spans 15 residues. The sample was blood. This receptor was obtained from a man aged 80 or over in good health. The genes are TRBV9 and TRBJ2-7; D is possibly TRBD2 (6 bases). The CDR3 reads CASSVAPGDSYEQYF. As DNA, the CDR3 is TGTGCCAGCAGCGTAGCCCCGGGGGACTCCTACGAGCAGTACTTC. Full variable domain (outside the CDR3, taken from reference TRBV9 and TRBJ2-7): DSGVTQTPKHLITATGQRVTLRCSPRSGDLSVYWYQQSLDQGLQFLIQYYNGEERAKGNILERFSAQQFPDLHSELNLSSLELGDSALYFCASSVAPGDSYEQYFGPGTRLTVT.